This T cell receptor (beta chain) was identified in a study of T cell changes during pregnancy in multiple sclerosis. CDR1 is MNHEY and CDR2 is SMNVEV in the germline V gene (reference sequence). V lost 5 bases to trimming and J lost 2 bases, with 9 bases between them. The CDR3 sequence is 13 residues long. Profiling relied on immunoSEQ multiplex PCR, and the TCRdb table lists in-frame clones only, not all of them. The table lists about 26,000 clones, roughly 87% of them singletons. V gene TRBV27 combines with J gene TRBJ1-1; D is possibly TRBD1 (6 bases). The material sequenced was CD8+ T cells from peripheral blood mononuclear cells, taken in the second trimester of pregnancy. The origin of this receptor is a female donor with multiple sclerosis, enrolled in a pregnancy study. The CDR3 DNA reads as TGTGCCAGCAGTATGACAGGCAACACTGAAGCTTTCTTT. Protein product: CASSMTGNTEAFF.